These 23 T cell receptor beta chains were sequenced from one sample in a study of T cell repertoires in cytomegalovirus infection. The antigens of these receptors remain unknown. MiXCR, run by TCRdb on the reads, gives a single entry per CDR3 protein. Here the sample spans approximately 990,000 distinct CDR3 sequences, around 30% being singletons. The sequenced sample was cultured CD8+ T cells from PBMCs, obtained from culture after CMV antigen stimulation. The source is a human donor in good health (CMV status not recorded). Some clones in this sample may be carry-over from other donors' samples.

The V and J genes are TRBV14 and TRBJ1-4, with TRBD1 matching over 7 bases. Germline lookup yields CDR1 SGHDN and CDR2 FVKESK. V lost 0 bases and J lost 5; bases outside the gene matches: 3. The CDR3 is made up of 15 amino acids. CDR3 region: CASSQDSTGNEKLFF. The CDR3 DNA sequence: TGTGCCAGCAGCCAAGACTCGACAGGGAATGAAAAACTGTTTTTT. Combining the CDR3 with reference TRBV14 and TRBJ1-4 gives the whole variable domain EAGVTQFPSHSVIEKGQTVTLRCDPISGHDNLYWYRRVMGKEIKFLLHFVKESKQDESGMPNNRFLAERTGGTYSTLKVQPAELEDSGVYFCASSQDSTGNEKLFFGSGTQLSVL.

This clonotype has a count of ten or more. V is TRBV2 and J is TRBJ1-1, with D tentatively TRBD1 (6 bases). The germline V gene encodes CDR1 SNHLY and CDR2 FYNNEI. Trimming pared 6 bases from V and 8 bases from J, leaving 7 bases between. This CDR3 comprises 10 residues. The CDR3 DNA is TGTGCCAGCAGGGGACAAGAAGCTTTCTTT. Encoded protein: CASRGQEAFF.

This clonotype was picked up a small number of times. The chain uses TRBV9 and TRBJ1-1, with 9 bases lining up with TRBD1. The V gene's germline CDR1 is SGDLS and CDR2 YYNGEE. The V gene end was trimmed by 1 base and the J gene end by 3 bases; junction bases not matched to a gene: 4. This CDR3 is 15 amino acids long. The CDR3 DNA sequence: TGTGCCAGCAGCGTAACAGGGGGCTCGGACACTGAAGCTTTCTTT. It specifies CASSVTGGSDTEAFF.

The rearrangement uses TRBV7-4 and TRBJ2-7; the D call may be TRBD1 or TRBD2 (5 bases each). This CDR3 has 14 amino acids. V lost 4 bases and J 4 bases, leaving 14 bases between the germline ends. Germline CDR1 reads SGHVT; CDR2 reads SQSDAQ. CDR3 region: CASSSGDGSYEQYV. CDR3 nucleotides: TGTGCCAGCAGCTCCGGGGACGGCTCTTACGAGCAGTACGTC.

This clonotype has only a few counts. CDR3 residues: CASSFERFQETQYF. As DNA, the CDR3 is TGTGCCAGCAGCTTCGAGAGGTTCCAAGAGACCCAGTACTTC. The chain uses TRBV7-6 and TRBJ2-5; D call uncertain. The V gene lost 3 bases and the J gene lost 1 base, with 9 bases spanning the gap. Germline V gene data show CDR1 as SGHVS and CDR2 as FNYEAQ. This CDR3 spans 14 amino acids.

This clonotype was seen only a few times. V gene TRBV2 combines with J gene TRBJ2-1; D is possibly TRBD1 (5 bases). The CDR3 extends over 13 amino acids. V lost 4 bases to trimming and J lost 6 bases, with 10 bases between them. Germline CDR1 is SNHLY and CDR2 is FYNNEI. The CDR3 DNA follows: TGTGCCAGCAGTGTGCAGGGTACCAATGAGCAGTTCTTC. Translating gives CASSVQGTNEQFF.

This clonotype came up a few times. The J gene is TRBJ2-6, the V gene TRBV29-1; D gene ambiguous. V shed 3 bases and J shed 0 bases, with 3 bases lying between them. The CDR3 is 13 residues long. Germline CDR1 is SQVTM and CDR2 is ANQGSEA. CDR3 sequence: CSVDLSGANVLTF. As DNA, the CDR3 is TGCAGCGTTGACCTCTCTGGGGCCAACGTCCTGACTTTC.

The chain recombines TRBV5-4 with TRBJ1-1; D is unclear. V gave up 9 bases and J gave up 2 bases, with 14 bases separating them. Germline V gene sequence: CDR1 SGHNT, CDR2 YYREEE (reference sequence). The CDR3 sequence is 13 residues long. CDR3 residues: CATTRGGNTEAFF. In DNA form, the CDR3 reads TGTGCCACTACTCGAGGAGGAAACACTGAAGCTTTCTTT. Together with reference TRBV5-4 and TRBJ1-1, the CDR3 gives the full variable domain: ETGVTQSPTHLIKTRGQQVTLRCSSQSGHNTVSWYQQALGQGPQFIFQYYREEENGRGNFPPRFSGLQFPNYSSELNVNALELDDSALYLCATTRGGNTEAFFGQGTRLTVV.

This clonotype was seen at least ten times. V usage is TRBV7-2 and J usage is TRBJ2-7; 7 positions match TRBD1. Trimming cost V 3 bases and J 6 bases; bases outside gene matches: 8. The germline V gene encodes CDR1 SGHTA and CDR2 FQGNSA. The length of the CDR3 is 14 residues. This CDR3 is CASSLWQGVPEQYF. CDR3 coding DNA: TGTGCCAGCAGCTTGTGGCAGGGGGTTCCCGAGCAGTACTTC. The full variable domain, in which reference TRBV7-2 and TRBJ2-7 provide the parts outside the CDR3, is GAGVSQSPSNKVTEKGKDVELRCDPISGHTALYWYRQSLGQGLEFLIYFQGNSAPDKSGLPSDRFSAERTGGSVSTLTIQRTQQEDSAVYLCASSLWQGVPEQYFGPGTRLTVT.

The chain recombines TRBV27 with TRBJ2-7; TRBD2 matches at 12 bases. CDR3 length: 15 residues. The ends lost 5 bases at V and 3 bases at J; junction bases unmatched: 5. CDR1 and CDR2 from the germline V gene are MNHEY and SMNVEV (reference sequence). CDR3 nucleotides: TGTGCCAGCAGTGCCAGACTAGCGGGGGTCTACGAGCAGTACGTC. It translates to CASSARLAGVYEQYV.

This clonotype was seen more than once but under ten times. CDR3 loop: CASSENNSSYEQYV. The CDR3 DNA reads TGTGCCAGCAGTGAGAACAACAGCTCCTACGAGCAGTACGTC. The chain employs TRBV6-2 or TRBV6-3 and TRBJ2-7, with D unresolved. V lost 5 bases, J lost 0 bases, and 11 bases lay in between. Germline V lookup: CDR1 MNHEY, CDR2 SVGEGT. The CDR3 extends over 14 amino acids.

This clonotype has at least ten counts. J is TRBJ2-3 and V is TRBV7-2; 14 bases agree with TRBD2. The CDR3 is made up of 20 amino acids. Germline-derived CDR1 and CDR2 are SGHTA and FQGNSA. After removal of 7 bases from V and 0 bases from J, the junction contained 15 bases not matched to a gene. CDR3 sequence (DNA): TGTGCCAGCAACCTCGACGGACTAGCGGGGGGTTACGCTAGCACAGATACGCAGTATTTT. Translated: CASNLDGLAGGYASTDTQYF.

The chain has TRBV7-6 and TRBJ2-3; D might be TRBD1 or TRBD2, each matching 5 bases. Germline V gene lookup returns CDR1 SGHVS and CDR2 FNYEAQ. Trimming removed 1 base at V and 6 bases at J, with 14 bases between. This CDR3 has 15 amino acids. CDR3 sequence (DNA): TGTGCCAGCAGCTTAGTCGACACCGGGACCGATACGCAGTATTTT. Amino acids: CASSLVDTGTDTQYF.

This clonotype was seen ten or more times. J is TRBJ2-2 and V is TRBV7-2; a possible D gene is TRBD1 (5 bases). The CDR3 covers 14 residues. Germline CDR1 is SGHTA and CDR2 is FQGNSA. Between the trimmed V and J ends, which lost 8 bases and 1 base, there was a span of 11 bases. CDR3 nucleotides: TGTGCCAGCCCCCAAGGGGAGAACACCGGGGAGCTGTTTTTT. Its protein product is CASPQGENTGELFF.

The genes are TRBV7-9 and TRBJ1-4; D is unclear. V dropped 5 bases and J dropped 8 bases, with 12 bases sitting between them. Germline V gives CDR1 SEHNR, CDR2 FQNEAQ (reference sequence). There are 13 residues in the CDR3. In DNA, the CDR3 is TGTGCCAGCAGCCCTCGAGTGCGGGAAAAACTGTTTTTT. Protein product: CASSPRVREKLFF.

This clonotype was seen a few times. The rearrangement uses TRBV6-1 and TRBJ2-7; no firm D call. The germline CDR1 and CDR2 sequences are MNHNS and SASEGT. Trimming took 1 base from V and 0 from J, leaving 7 bases between them. This CDR3 has 14 residues. Here the CDR3 reads CASSEDFSSYEQYF. CDR3 coding DNA: TGTGCCAGCAGTGAAGACTTCAGCTCCTACGAGCAGTACTTC.

V gene TRBV7-2 combines with J gene TRBJ2-3; tentatively, D is TRBD1 (6 bases). The CDR3 consists of 15 residues. Per germline, CDR1 SGHTA and CDR2 FQGNSA. The V and J ends lost 2 bases and 3 bases respectively, with 12 bases between them. The CDR3 loop is CASSLRYRATDTQYF. The DNA for the CDR3 is TGTGCCAGCAGCTTAAGATACAGGGCAACAGATACGCAGTATTTT.

This clonotype showed up many times. The chain is built from TRBV6-2 or TRBV6-3 and TRBJ2-7, with D perhaps given as TRBD1 or TRBD2 (6 bases each). The V and J ends lost 0 bases and 3 bases respectively, with 12 bases between them. This CDR3 comprises 15 residues. Germline CDR1 and CDR2: MNHEY and SVGEGT. The CDR3 is CASSYSRGAGYEQYV. CDR3 DNA: TGTGCCAGCAGTTACTCGAGGGGGGCGGGCTACGAGCAGTACGTC.

This clonotype was observed a few times. V and J are TRBV27 and TRBJ1-1; no clear D. This CDR3 is built from 13 residues. The germline CDR1 and CDR2 sequences are MNHEY and SMNVEV (reference sequence). Trimming stripped 3 bases from V and 11 bases from J, with 16 bases between. The CDR3 nucleotides read TGTGCCAGCAGTTTGTTAAAAGGCGAAGGGGCTTTCTTT. This sequence encodes CASSLLKGEGAFF.

This clonotype showed up just a few times. The chain carries TRBV5-5 and TRBJ2-1; 12 positions match TRBD1. The CDR3 runs to 19 residues. The J segment lost 4 bases and the V segment lost 1 base, leaving 12 bases of the junction unmatched. Germline V lookup: CDR1 SGHKS, CDR2 YYEKEE (reference sequence). The CDR3 region is CASSLYVGTGGPIYNEQFF. Here the CDR3 DNA reads TGTGCCAGCAGCTTGTACGTCGGGACAGGGGGCCCTATTTACAATGAGCAGTTCTTC.

This clonotype appeared many times. The rearrangement links TRBV7-8 to TRBJ2-5, with D perhaps given as TRBD1 or TRBD2 (5 bases each). The CDR3 is 16 residues long. Trimming took 1 base from V and 2 from J, leaving 14 bases between them. Germline V gives CDR1 SGHVS, CDR2 FQNEAQ. CDR3 bases: TGTGCCAGCAGCTTAGTTCCCAGGGACCTACAAGAGACCCAGTACTTC. Its translation: CASSLVPRDLQETQYF.

In this sample, this clonotype turned up once. This sequence joins TRBV7-3 and TRBJ1-1, with D possibly TRBD1 on 6 matching bases. Deletions cut 5 bases from V and 10 bases from J, with 17 bases between. Germline V gene lookup returns CDR1 SGHTA and CDR2 FQGTGA. CDR3 length equals 13 residues. The CDR3 nucleotides are TGTGCCAGCAGCCCCCGGACAGTTTTTGCAGCTTTCTTT. Its protein product is CASSPRTVFAAFF. The full variable domain, its missing parts supplied by reference TRBV7-3 and TRBJ1-1, is GAGVSQTPSNKVTEKGKYVELRCDPISGHTALYWYRQSLGQGPEFLIYFQGTGAADDSGLPNDRFFAVRPEGSVSTLKIQRTERGDSAVYLCASSPRTVFAAFFGQGTRLTVV.

This clonotype was detected a few times. This chain connects TRBV7-6 to TRBJ2-1, with D possibly being TRBD2 (6 bases). Trimming took 5 bases from V and 7 from J, leaving 18 bases between them. Germline-derived CDR1 and CDR2 are SGHVS and FNYEAQ. The CDR3 totals 15 residues. The CDR3 here is CASSPSGLGGNEQFF. CDR3 nucleotides: TGTGCCAGCAGCCCAAGCGGGTTGGGAGGAAATGAGCAGTTCTTC.